This TCR beta chain is drawn from a study of T cells in localized non-small cell lung cancer (dated by TCRdb to about 2020). Notes on the research overall: The study analyzed T cell repertoires of 200 to 250 early-stage NSCLC patients, comparing tumors and uninvolved tumor-adjacent lungs. The cohort was made up of some 240 treatment-naive NSCLC patients whose localized lung tumors had been resected. The mean age of the NSCLC patients was roughly 70 years, with 120 to 150 men and 95 to 110 women.

The research as a whole found: Of the top 100 tumor clones, a median of around 57 were detected in paired uninvolved adjacent lung; 28 were also among that lung's top 100. Because the study design was exploratory, TCR variables were selected using unadjusted p-values without false-discovery rate correction. Uninvolved tumor-adjacent lung showed the highest T cell clonality, higher than tumor, which suggests more focused antigenic responses in the adjacent lung. Because multi-region tumor sequencing was not done, intratumor heterogeneity could not be ruled out. Longer overall survival was associated with higher T cell density in blood, whereas shorter survival was associated with higher clonality in adjacent lung.

From cysteine to phenylalanine, the CDR3 is 13 amino acids long. The DNA shown is the 39-base CDR3, in frame from base 1. V loses 5 bases of germline sequence and J loses 6 bases, and the interval between the two ends is 13 bases. The germline V gene provides CDR1 KGHSH and CDR2 LQKENI. TCR beta CDR3 regions were sequenced from DNA using the immunoSEQ Assay. Regarding the original processing steps: T cell density was computed as TCR beta template counts normalized to usable DNA estimated by amplifying housekeeping genes. Using the preseqR package, richness was estimated by extrapolating to 120,000 templates for tissue samples and 400,000 templates for PBMC samples. Clonality was calculated as one minus Pielou's evenness. To identify tissue-enriched TCRs, differential abundance testing was run on productive amino-acid clonotypes with a minimum total count of 5 and an alpha of 0.1. Repertoire overlap between compartments was quantified with the Jaccard Index and Morisita Overlap Index. GLIPH grouped TCR beta CDR3s together with public tetramer-defined viral CDR3s, and a viral motif had to include at least three viral sequences and show V-gene enrichment. The immuneACCESS repertoire file appears here via TCRdb, limited to in-frame rearrangements. These files lack a portion of the clones; in checked studies, under half of the deficit traces to unresolved V genes, and the cause of the others is not known. V, J and clone size derive from that table, while D and trimming were established from the DNA sequence. The sample table shows around 2,800 clones, and roughly 24% are seen once. The top ten clones comprise around 13% of the sample.

Note on this clone: The target of this receptor is not known. No much larger clone exists at a distance of one base, and base qualities are not known.

Uninvolved adjacent lung was sampled at least 2 cm away from the tumor margin, and two independent pathologists confirmed that the tissue had no atypia. At diagnosis, tumor, uninvolved tumor-adjacent lung and peripheral blood were collected and then preserved as a mix of FFPE and fresh-frozen material. The V and J genes are TRBV18 and TRBJ1-1, with the identity of the D gene unclear. The TCR comes from a male donor aged 60 or over with stage II lung adenocarcinoma. Sample: normal lung tissue next to the tumor, taken before any cancer treatment. The nucleotide sequence is TGTGCCAGCTCATCCAGGACCGAATCTGAAGCTTTCTTT. This yields the protein CASSSRTESEAFF.